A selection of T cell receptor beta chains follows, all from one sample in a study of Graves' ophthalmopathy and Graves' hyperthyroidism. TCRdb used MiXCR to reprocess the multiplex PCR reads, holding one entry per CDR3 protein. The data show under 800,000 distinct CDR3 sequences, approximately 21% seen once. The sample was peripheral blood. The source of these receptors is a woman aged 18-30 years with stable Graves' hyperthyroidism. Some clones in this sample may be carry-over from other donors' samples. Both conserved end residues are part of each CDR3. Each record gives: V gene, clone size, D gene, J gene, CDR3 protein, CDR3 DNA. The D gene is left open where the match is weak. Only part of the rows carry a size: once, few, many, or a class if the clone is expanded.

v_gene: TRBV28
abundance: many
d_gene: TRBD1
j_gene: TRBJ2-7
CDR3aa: CASSFSSTGGLWYEQYF
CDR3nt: TGTGCCAGCAGCTTTAGCTCCACAGGGGGTCTATGGTACGAGCAGTACTTC

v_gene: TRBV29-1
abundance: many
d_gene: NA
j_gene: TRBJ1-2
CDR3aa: CSVGEGSDGYTF
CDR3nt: TGCAGCGTGGGGGAGGGGAGTGATGGCTACACCTTC

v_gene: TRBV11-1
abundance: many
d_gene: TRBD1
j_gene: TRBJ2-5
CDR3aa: CASSYSGTGAGGTQYF
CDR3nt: TGTGCCAGCAGCTATTCCGGGACAGGGGCCGGAGGGACCCAGTACTTC

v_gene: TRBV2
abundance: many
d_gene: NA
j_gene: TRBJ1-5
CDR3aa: CAGHGEGNQPQHF
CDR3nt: TGTGCCGGGCATGGTGAGGGCAATCAGCCCCAGCATTTT

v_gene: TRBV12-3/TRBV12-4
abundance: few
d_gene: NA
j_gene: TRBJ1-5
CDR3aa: CASSVDRSDQPQHF
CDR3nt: TGTGCCAGCAGTGTCGACAGGTCTGATCAGCCCCAGCATTTT

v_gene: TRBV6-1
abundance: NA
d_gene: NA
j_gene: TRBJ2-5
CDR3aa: CASRRVGVGETQYF
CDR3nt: TGTGCCAGCAGGAGGGTTGGAGTGGGAGAGACCCAGTACTTC

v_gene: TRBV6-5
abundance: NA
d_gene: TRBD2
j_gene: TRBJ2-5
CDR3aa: CASSYFSGGAPETQYF
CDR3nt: TGTGCCAGCAGTTACTTTAGCGGGGGGGCCCCCGAGACCCAGTACTTC

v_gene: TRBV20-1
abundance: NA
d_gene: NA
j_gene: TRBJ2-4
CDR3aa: CSARISGVLAKNIQYF
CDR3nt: TGCAGTGCTAGAATATCAGGAGTACTAGCCAAAAACATTCAGTACTTC

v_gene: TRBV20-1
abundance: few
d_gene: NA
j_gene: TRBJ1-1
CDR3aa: CSAAGSEWNTEAFF
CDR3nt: TGCAGTGCTGCTGGGTCGGAGTGGAACACTGAAGCTTTCTTT

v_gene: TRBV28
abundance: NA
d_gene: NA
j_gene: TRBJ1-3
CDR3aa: CASSLLAGLNTIYF
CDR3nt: TGTGCCAGCAGCCTTCTGGCGGGGTTAAACACCATATATTTT

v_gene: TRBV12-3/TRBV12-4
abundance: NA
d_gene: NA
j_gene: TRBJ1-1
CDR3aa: CASSFPNMNTEAFF
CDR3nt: TGTGCCAGCAGTTTCCCAAACATGAACACTGAAGCTTTCTTT

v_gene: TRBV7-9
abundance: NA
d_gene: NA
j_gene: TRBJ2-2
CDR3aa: CASSIDSYTGELFF
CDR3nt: TGTGCCAGCAGCATCGACAGCTACACCGGGGAGCTGTTTTTT

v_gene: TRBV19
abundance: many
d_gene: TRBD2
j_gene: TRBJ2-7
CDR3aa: CASSLYSAGAYEQYF
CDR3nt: TGTGCCAGTAGTCTGTATTCGGCGGGGGCCTACGAGCAGTACTTC

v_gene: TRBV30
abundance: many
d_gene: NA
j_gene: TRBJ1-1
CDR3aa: CAWSQDRNTEAFF
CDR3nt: TGTGCCTGGAGCCAGGACAGGAACACTGAAGCTTTCTTT

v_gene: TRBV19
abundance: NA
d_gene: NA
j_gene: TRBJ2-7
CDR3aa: CASSLWGGTYEQYF
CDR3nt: TGTGCCAGTAGTCTATGGGGAGGCACCTACGAGCAGTACTTC

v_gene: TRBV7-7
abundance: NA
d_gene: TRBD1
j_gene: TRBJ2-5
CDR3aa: CASSLNPGQGAETQYF
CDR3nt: TGTGCTAGCAGCTTAAACCCGGGACAGGGGGCAGAGACCCAGTACTTC

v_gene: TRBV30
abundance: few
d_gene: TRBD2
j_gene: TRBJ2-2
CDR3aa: CAWRRTSGSVGELFF
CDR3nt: TGTGCCTGGAGACGGACTAGCGGGAGCGTCGGGGAGCTGTTTTTT

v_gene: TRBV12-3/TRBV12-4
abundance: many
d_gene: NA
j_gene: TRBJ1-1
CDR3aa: CASSLLGGWTEAFF
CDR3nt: TGTGCCAGCAGTTTACTCGGGGGTTGGACTGAAGCTTTCTTT

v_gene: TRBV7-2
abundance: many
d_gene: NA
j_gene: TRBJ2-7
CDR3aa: CASSLSGTQAHEQYF
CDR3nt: TGTGCCAGCAGCTTATCGGGGACACAGGCCCACGAGCAGTACTTC

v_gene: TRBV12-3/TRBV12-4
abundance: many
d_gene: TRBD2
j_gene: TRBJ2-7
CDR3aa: CASSLRLAGSYEQYF
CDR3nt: TGTGCCAGCAGTTTAAGGCTAGCGGGGTCCTACGAGCAGTACTTC

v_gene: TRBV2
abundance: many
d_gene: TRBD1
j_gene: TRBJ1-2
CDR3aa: CASRLTGGNYGYTF
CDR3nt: TGTGCCAGCAGACTGACAGGGGGGAACTATGGCTACACCTTC

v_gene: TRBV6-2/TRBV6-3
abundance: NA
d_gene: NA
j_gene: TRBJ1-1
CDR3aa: CASSYHREYSEAFF
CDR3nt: TGTGCCAGCAGTTACCACAGGGAGTACTCTGAAGCTTTCTTT

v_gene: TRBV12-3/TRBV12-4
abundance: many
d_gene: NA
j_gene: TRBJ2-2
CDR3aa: CASSYGLSAGELFF
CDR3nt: TGTGCCAGCAGTTATGGGCTTTCGGCCGGGGAGCTGTTTTTT

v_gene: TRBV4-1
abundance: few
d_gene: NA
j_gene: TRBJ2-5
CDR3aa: CASSQLSGETQYF
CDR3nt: TGCGCCAGCAGCCAATTATCAGGAGAGACCCAGTACTTC

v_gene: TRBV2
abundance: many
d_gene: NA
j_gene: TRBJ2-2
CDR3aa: CASRGRRKGEANTGELFF
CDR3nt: TGTGCCAGCAGAGGCCGCCGAAAAGGGGAGGCGAACACCGGGGAGCTGTTTTTT

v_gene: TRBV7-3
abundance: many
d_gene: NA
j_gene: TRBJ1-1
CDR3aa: CASSSTGNTEAFF
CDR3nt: TGTGCCAGCAGCTCTACAGGGAACACTGAAGCTTTCTTT

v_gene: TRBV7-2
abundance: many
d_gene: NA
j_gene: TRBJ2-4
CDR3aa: CASSLGGSGNIQYF
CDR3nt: TGTGCCAGCAGCTTAGGAGGGTCGGGAAACATTCAGTACTTC

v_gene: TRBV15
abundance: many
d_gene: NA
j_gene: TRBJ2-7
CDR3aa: CATSRGKLGEQYF
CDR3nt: TGTGCCACCAGCAGGGGGAAACTAGGCGAGCAGTACTTC

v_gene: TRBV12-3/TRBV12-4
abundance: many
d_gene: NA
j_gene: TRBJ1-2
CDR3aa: CASSPGGIYGYTF
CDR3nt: TGTGCCAGCAGTCCGGGAGGCATATATGGCTACACCTTC

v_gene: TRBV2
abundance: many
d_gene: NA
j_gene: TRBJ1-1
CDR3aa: CASNPPRGNTEAFF
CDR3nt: TGTGCCAGCAACCCACCCCGGGGAAACACTGAAGCTTTCTTT

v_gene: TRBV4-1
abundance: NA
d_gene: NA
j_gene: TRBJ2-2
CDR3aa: CASSPGGSPRELFF
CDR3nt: TGCGCCAGCAGCCCCGGGGGAAGCCCACGCGAGCTGTTTTTT

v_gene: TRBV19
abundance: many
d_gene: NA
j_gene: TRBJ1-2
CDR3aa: CASSMPLGGEGYTF
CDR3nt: TGTGCCAGTAGTATGCCACTGGGCGGGGAGGGCTACACCTTC

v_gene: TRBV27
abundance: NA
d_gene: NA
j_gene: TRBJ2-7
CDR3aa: CASRPQKTVAYSYEQYF
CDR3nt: TGTGCCAGCAGACCTCAGAAGACAGTCGCCTACTCCTACGAGCAGTACTTC

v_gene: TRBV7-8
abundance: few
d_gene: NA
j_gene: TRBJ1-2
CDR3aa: CASSSGTRGGYTF
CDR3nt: TGTGCCAGCAGCTCGGGGACCCGTGGGGGCTACACCTTC

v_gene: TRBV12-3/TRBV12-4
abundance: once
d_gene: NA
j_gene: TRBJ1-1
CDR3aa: CASSSPRARMNTEAFF
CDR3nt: TGTGCCAGCAGTTCCCCGCGGGCCCGGATGAACACTGAAGCTTTCTTT

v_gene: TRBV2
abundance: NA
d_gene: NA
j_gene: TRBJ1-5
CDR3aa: CASSEGWTASSGNQPQHF
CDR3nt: TGTGCCAGCAGTGAAGGGTGGACAGCTTCGTCCGGCAATCAGCCCCAGCATTTT

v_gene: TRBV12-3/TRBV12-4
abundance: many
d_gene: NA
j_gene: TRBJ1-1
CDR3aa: CASSLTGKAFF
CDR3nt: TGTGCCAGCAGCCTAACAGGGAAAGCTTTCTTT

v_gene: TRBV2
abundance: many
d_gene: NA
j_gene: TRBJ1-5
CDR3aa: CASRGLSNQPQHF
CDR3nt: TGTGCCAGCAGGGGATTATCCAATCAGCCCCAGCATTTT

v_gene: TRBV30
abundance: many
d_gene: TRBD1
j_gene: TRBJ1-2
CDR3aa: CAWSRDRVYGYTF
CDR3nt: TGTGCCTGGAGTCGGGACAGGGTCTATGGCTACACCTTC

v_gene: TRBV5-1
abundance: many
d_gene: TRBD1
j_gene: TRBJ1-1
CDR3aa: CASSPGTGHLRNTEAFF
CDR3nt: TGCGCCAGCAGCCCAGGGACAGGGCATCTACGCAACACTGAAGCTTTCTTT

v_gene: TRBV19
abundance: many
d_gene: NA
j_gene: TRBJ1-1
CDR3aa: CASSLNRRMNTEAFF
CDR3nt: TGTGCCAGTAGTTTAAACAGGCGAATGAACACTGAAGCTTTCTTT

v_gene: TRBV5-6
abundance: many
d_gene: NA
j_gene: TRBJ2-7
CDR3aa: CASSSGDSRYEQYF
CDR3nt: TGTGCCAGCAGCTCGGGTGACAGCCGATACGAGCAGTACTTC

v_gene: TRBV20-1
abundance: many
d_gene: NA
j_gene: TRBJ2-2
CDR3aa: CSAWGREYTGELFF
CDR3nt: TGCAGTGCTTGGGGGCGGGAGTACACCGGGGAGCTGTTTTTT

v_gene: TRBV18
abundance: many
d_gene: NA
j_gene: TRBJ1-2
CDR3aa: CASSTDGNYGYTF
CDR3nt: TGTGCCAGCAGCACAGACGGGAACTATGGCTACACCTTC